Shown below are 30 T cell receptor beta chains from a single sample sequenced in a study of blood T cell repertoires in COVID-19. Generated by immunoSEQ multiplex PCR, the TCRdb table keeps only in-frame clones and is missing some. In the table there are roughly 290,000 clones, approximately 88% of which are singletons. Sequenced sample: PBMCs or T cells enriched from blood (not recorded which). All receptors come from a woman aged 35 to 49 who had recovered from COVID-19.

The chain combines TRBV5-8 with TRBJ2-1; D possibly corresponds to TRBD1 (6 bases). There are 15 residues in the CDR3. Germline V gives CDR1 SGHTS, CDR2 YDEGEE. V dropped 5 bases and J dropped 2 bases, with 14 bases sitting between them. The CDR3 nucleotides read TGTGCCAGCAGAGTCAACAGGGACCCCTACAATGAGCAGTTCTTC. The encoded protein is CASRVNRDPYNEQFF.

This chain uses TRBV18 with TRBJ2-7; TRBD1 matches 9 bases. Looked up from germline, CDR1 is KGHSH and CDR2 is LQKENI. The CDR3 length is 17 residues. V lost 2 bases and J lost 2; bases outside the gene matches: 10. The CDR3 nucleotides are TGTGCCAGCTCACCAACCCCCGGACAGGGGATGACCTACGAGCAGTACTTC. Its translation: CASSPTPGQGMTYEQYF. Drawing the rest from reference TRBV18 and TRBJ2-7, the complete variable domain is NAGVMQNPRHLVRRRGQEARLRCSPMKGHSHVYWYRQLPEEGLKFMVYLQKENIIDESGMPKERFSAEFPKEGPSILRIQQVVRGDSAAYFCASSPTPGQGMTYEQYFGPGTRLTVT.

The chain combines TRBV7-9 with TRBJ2-2; TRBD1 matches at 9 bases. CDR3 length: 14 residues. The V segment lost 5 bases and the J segment 5 bases; nucleotides outside the gene matches: 3. The germline V gene encodes CDR1 SEHNR and CDR2 FQNEAQ (reference sequence). The chain's CDR3 is CASSLQGATGELFF. In DNA form, the CDR3 reads TGTGCCAGCAGCCTACAGGGGGCGACCGGGGAGCTGTTTTTT.

The rearrangement uses TRBV27 and TRBJ2-6; TRBD1 aligns across 7 bases. In germline, CDR1 is MNHEY, CDR2 SMNVEV (reference sequence). The CDR3 length is 17 residues. Trimming cost V 4 bases and J 0 bases; bases outside gene matches: 6. The CDR3 here is CASSSGQPSSGANVLTF. The CDR3 DNA reads TGTGCCAGCAGTTCGGGACAGCCTAGCTCTGGGGCCAACGTCCTGACTTTC.

The CDR3 nucleotides read TGTGCTAGTGGGAGACAGGATGACTATGGCTACACCTTC. It translates to CASGRQDDYGYTF. The chain recombines TRBV12-5 with TRBJ1-2; tentative D call: TRBD1 (6 bases). The germline V and J ends were trimmed by 6 bases and 3 bases, with 11 bases remaining between them. Germline assignment: CDR1 LGHNT and CDR2 FRNRAP. The CDR3 runs to 13 residues.

The chain links TRBV7-2 to TRBJ2-2, with D uncertain. Per the germline V gene, CDR1 is SGHTA and CDR2 is FQGNSA. The CDR3 loop spans 16 amino acids. The V and J ends lost 3 bases and 6 bases respectively, with 17 bases between them. The CDR3 nucleotides read TGTGCCAGCAGCTTTTTATCGCAGTCCCGCTCCGGGGAGCTGTTTTTT. Amino acids: CASSFLSQSRSGELFF.

The chain carries TRBV29-1 and TRBJ1-2; 8 nucleotides agree with TRBD1. V dropped 3 bases and J dropped 8; count of bases not matched to a gene: 2. The CDR3 covers 11 residues. Germline V CDR1 and CDR2: SQVTM, ANQGSEA. This CDR3 is CSVERDRGYTF. The CDR3 nucleotides are TGCAGCGTTGAGAGGGACAGGGGCTACACCTTC.

The genes are TRBV5-8 and TRBJ2-7; D gene uncertain. Germline CDR1 reads SGHTS; CDR2 reads YDEGEE. Trimming shortened V by 0 bases and J by 7 bases, and 11 bases separated the two germline ends. CDR3 length: 13 residues. The CDR3 DNA reads TGTGCCAGCAGCTTGGACCTCCTATATGAGCAGTACTTC. Protein product: CASSLDLLYEQYF.

The V call is TRBV4-1, the J call TRBJ1-1, with D unresolved. The germline V gene encodes CDR1 MGHRA and CDR2 YSYEKL. The CDR3 contains 13 residues. Trimming pared 5 bases from V and 4 bases from J, leaving 11 bases between. The CDR3 reads CASSSVGVTEAFF. CDR3 nucleotide sequence: TGCGCCAGCAGCTCAGTCGGGGTCACTGAAGCTTTCTTT.

This clone was counted only a few times. Germline and junction disagree at one end, which may indicate a read error. The chain combines TRBV10-1 with TRBJ1-6, with unresolved D. CDR3 length: 12 residues. Looked up from germline, CDR1 is WNHNN and CDR2 is SYGVQD (reference sequence). The CDR3 protein is CASREVRSPLHF. The DNA for the CDR3 is TGCGCCAGCCGTGAAGTGAGGTCACCCCTCCACTTT.

The chain links TRBV2 to TRBJ2-5; 8 bases align to TRBD2. The V segment lost 11 bases and the J segment 2 bases; nucleotides outside the gene matches: 16. CDR1 and CDR2 (germline): SNHLY, FYNNEI. The CDR3 length is 16 residues. This CDR3 is CARGGRGGGLQETQYF. DNA of the CDR3: TGTGCCCGCGGGGGCCGGGGCGGGGGGTTGCAAGAGACCCAGTACTTC. Filled out from reference TRBV2 and TRBJ2-5, the complete variable domain reads EPEVTQTPSHQVTQMGQEVILRCVPISNHLYFYWYRQILGQKVEFLVSFYNNEISEKSEIFDDQFSVERPDGSNFTLKIRSTKLEDSAMYFCARGGRGGGLQETQYFGPGTRLLVL.

The chain is built from TRBV7-3 and TRBJ2-7, with 7 positions matching TRBD1. The junction had 21 bases not matched to a gene; V was cut back by 1 base and J by 0 bases. The V gene's germline CDR1 is SGHTA and CDR2 FQGTGA. The CDR3 loop spans 21 amino acids. The CDR3, as DNA: TGTGCCAGCAGCTTAAGGGGGCCCGGGACAGCCGGCCCTTGGGGCTCCTACGAGCAGTACTTC. It yields the protein CASSLRGPGTAGPWGSYEQYF.

The V call is TRBV14, the J call TRBJ1-2; D possibly corresponds to TRBD1 (6 bases). CDR3 length equals 15 residues. The V gene lost 4 bases and the J gene lost 4 bases, with 16 bases spanning the gap. Germline CDR1 SGHDN, CDR2 FVKESK. The CDR3 here is CASSPSTTGSYGYTF. Written as DNA, the CDR3 is TGTGCCAGCAGCCCCAGCACGACAGGAAGCTATGGCTACACCTTC.

This chain connects TRBV2 to TRBJ2-3; 7 nucleotides line up with TRBD2. The CDR3 spans 13 residues. J gave up 4 bases and V 5 bases, and 3 bases lay outside the gene matches. Germline CDR1 reads SNHLY; CDR2 reads FYNNEI. CDR3 loop: CASSYLAADTQYF. CDR3 in DNA: TGTGCCAGCAGTTACCTAGCGGCAGATACGCAGTATTTT.

The V call is TRBV7-9, the J call TRBJ1-3; the match to TRBD1 covers 8 bases. The length of the CDR3 is 15 residues. V trimming: 5 bases; J trimming: 3 bases; junction bases outside the gene matches: 6. CDR1 and CDR2 (germline): SEHNR, FQNEAQ (reference sequence). The CDR3 loop is CASSIQGDGGNTIYF. DNA of the CDR3: TGTGCCAGCAGCATACAGGGGGACGGTGGAAACACCATATATTTT.

Only one count was recorded for this clone. The chain's CDR3 is CASSGTGLSSYNEQFF. The CDR3 DNA reads as TGCGCCAGCAGTGGGACAGGGCTTAGCTCCTACAATGAGCAGTTCTTC. This chain joins TRBV5-1 and TRBJ2-1; 9 positions match TRBD1. The CDR3 sequence is 16 residues long. V lost 5 bases, J lost 0 bases, and 6 bases stayed unmatched. From germline, CDR1 is SGHRS and CDR2 YFSETQ.

V usage is TRBV10-3 and J usage is TRBJ1-2; a weak D match, TRBD1 (6 bases). Trimming removed 0 bases at V and 6 bases at J, with 14 bases between. Germline loops: CDR1 ENHRY, CDR2 SYGVKD. This CDR3 spans 15 amino acids. CDR3 DNA: TGTGCCATCAGTGAGTCGAAGATGGGGGCTAATGGCTACACCTTC. It specifies CAISESKMGANGYTF.

The gene calls are TRBV4-2 and TRBJ1-2, with 8 bases lining up with TRBD1. Unmatched junction bases numbered 9, after V lost 0 bases and J lost 6 bases. CDR3 length equals 16 residues. CDR1 and CDR2 (germline): LGHNA, YNFKEQ. CDR3 bases: TGTGCCAGCAGCCAAGATGGCAGGGGGCTTACGGATGGCTACACCTTC. Translating gives CASSQDGRGLTDGYTF.

V and J are TRBV5-1 and TRBJ2-3, with D possibly matching TRBD2 (6 bases). Looked up from germline, CDR1 is SGHRS and CDR2 is YFSETQ. V dropped 2 bases and J dropped 11 bases, with 12 bases sitting between them. This CDR3 is built from 12 residues. The CDR3 sequence: CASSFLRDLQYF. CDR3 in DNA: TGCGCCAGCAGCTTTCTCCGGGACTTGCAGTATTTT.

The chain carries TRBV24-1 and TRBJ2-1, with 10 bases fitting TRBD2. V dropped 2 bases and J dropped 3; count of bases not matched to a gene: 6. The CDR3 is made up of 17 amino acids. The germline V gene has CDR1 KGHDR and CDR2 SFDVKD. CDR3 sequence reads: CATSDSSSGSYYNEQFF. The CDR3 DNA reads TGTGCCACCAGTGATTCCTCTAGCGGGAGTTACTACAATGAGCAGTTCTTC.

The rearrangement uses TRBV5-1 and TRBJ2-2, with TRBD2 as a possible D gene (6 bases). V shed 1 base and J shed 7 bases, with 14 bases lying between them. Germline lookup yields CDR1 SGHRS and CDR2 YFSETQ. The CDR3 spans 15 residues. In DNA, the CDR3 is TGCGCCAGCAGCTTGCTTAGGGACTCTCGCGGGGAGCTGTTTTTT. This gives the protein CASSLLRDSRGELFF.

The chain joins TRBV19 to TRBJ1-1; TRBD1 matches at 8 bases. Germline CDR1 and CDR2: LNHDA and SQIVND (reference sequence). The CDR3 is made up of 15 amino acids. Trimming cost V 5 bases and J 6 bases; bases outside gene matches: 11. CDR3 bases: TGTGCCAGTAGTCCGAGGGGACAGGCGGGCGCTGAAGCTTTCTTT. It encodes CASSPRGQAGAEAFF.

The chain recombines TRBV4-1 with TRBJ2-1; TRBD2 aligns across 7 bases. V lost 4 bases and J lost 0; bases outside the gene matches: 21. In germline, CDR1 is MGHRA, CDR2 YSYEKL. This CDR3 is built from 21 residues. The CDR3 reads CASSLKSLTSPKPSSYNEQFF. CDR3 nucleotides: TGCGCCAGCAGCCTTAAATCCTTGACTAGCCCAAAGCCGAGCTCCTACAATGAGCAGTTCTTC.

This clone was observed a few times. The rearrangement uses TRBV6-5 and TRBJ1-1, with 7 bases that match TRBD1. The CDR3 has 15 residues. V was clipped by 6 bases and J by 1 base; unmatched bases: 8. CDR1 is MNHEY, CDR2 SVGAGI, per germline. CDR3 in amino acids: CASSLSGTANTEAFF. CDR3 DNA sequence: TGTGCCAGCAGCTTATCCGGGACAGCGAACACTGAAGCTTTCTTT.

In this sample, this clone turned up a few times. The chain links TRBV3-1 (or the pseudogene TRBV3-2) to TRBJ1-4, with 9 bases lining up with TRBD1. This CDR3 comprises 16 residues. Germline loops: CDR1 LGHDT, CDR2 YNNKEL (reference sequence). The J segment lost 4 bases and the V segment lost 2 bases, leaving 5 bases of the junction unmatched. CDR3 bases: TGTGCCAGCAGCCAATACGGGACAGGGAGTAATGAAAAACTGTTTTTT. Protein product: CASSQYGTGSNEKLFF.

The V and J genes are TRBV7-8 and TRBJ2-1; possible D gene TRBD1, 5 bases. CDR1 is SGHVS, CDR2 FQNEAQ, per germline. This CDR3 has 14 amino acids. V lost 1 base and J lost 9, with 13 bases in between. The CDR3 loop is CASSLVVGEGEQFF. The CDR3 DNA follows: TGTGCCAGCAGCTTAGTAGTAGGGGAAGGTGAGCAGTTCTTC.

This chain joins TRBV29-1 and TRBJ1-4, with D possibly TRBD1 on 5 matching bases. Trimming left V 5 bases short and J 2 bases short, with 12 bases between. CDR1 SQVTM and CDR2 ANQGSEA come from the germline V gene. The CDR3 runs 14 residues. CDR3 in DNA: TGCAGCGTTAAAGGTGGGGGGACTAATGAAAAACTGTTTTTT. Amino acid sequence: CSVKGGGTNEKLFF.

This chain joins TRBV5-8 and TRBJ2-3, with 11 bases fitting TRBD1. CDR3 length: 16 residues. Germline V gene lookup returns CDR1 SGHTS and CDR2 YDEGEE. The trim removed 4 bases at V and 11 bases at J, leaving 15 bases unmatched. The CDR3 loop is CASSRAGTGGGIVQYF. The CDR3 DNA reads as TGTGCCAGCAGCCGAGCCGGGACAGGGGGAGGGATAGTGCAGTATTTT.

The chain uses TRBV6-6 and TRBJ1-1; tentatively, D is TRBD1 (5 bases). The germline gives CDR1 MNHNY, CDR2 SVGAGI (reference sequence). Trimming cost V 4 bases and J 8 bases, with 17 bases left between them. This CDR3 has 14 amino acids. Written as DNA, the CDR3 is TGTGCCAGCAGTTCCTCGGGAGGGGAGAAGGAAGCTTTCTTT. This translates into CASSSSGGEKEAFF.

The chain couples TRBV18 to TRBJ2-1, with 9 positions matching TRBD2. The trim removed 1 base at V and 8 bases at J, leaving 9 bases unmatched. The CDR3 runs 16 residues. The germline V gene encodes CDR1 KGHSH and CDR2 LQKENI. The CDR3 sequence: CASSPLSGGPEDEQFF. CDR3 coding DNA: TGTGCCAGCTCACCACTGAGCGGGGGGCCGGAGGATGAGCAGTTCTTC.